What follows are 5 T cell receptor beta chains derived from one specimen sequenced in a study of T cell changes during pregnancy in multiple sclerosis. TCRdb's table, derived via immunoSEQ multiplex PCR, lists solely in-frame clones and lacks some. Of roughly 20,000 clones in the sample, 87% were seen once. The sample consisted of CD8+ T cells from peripheral blood mononuclear cells, taken in the third trimester of pregnancy. These receptors came from a female donor in good health, enrolled as a control in a pregnancy study.

This chain connects TRBV6-1 to TRBJ1-2; D possibly corresponds to TRBD1 (6 bases). CDR1 and CDR2 from the germline V gene are MNHNS and SASEGT. Deletions cut 1 base from V and 3 bases from J, with 12 bases between. The CDR3 covers 15 residues. The CDR3 DNA follows: TGTGCCAGCAGTGAAGATCTGCGGACAGACTATGGCTACACCTTC. It yields the protein CASSEDLRTDYGYTF.

V is TRBV28 and J is TRBJ2-7; 7 positions agree with TRBD1. The J segment lost 5 bases and the V segment lost 3 bases, leaving 7 bases of the junction unmatched. The CDR3 is 14 amino acids. Germline CDR1 is MDHEN and CDR2 is SYDVKM. The CDR3 region has the DNA TGTGCCAGCAGTTTCCGGGACAGTCTGGACGAGCAGTACTTC. This encodes CASSFRDSLDEQYF.

The chain couples TRBV27 to TRBJ2-3; 8 nucleotides align to TRBD1. CDR1 MNHEY and CDR2 SMNVEV come from the germline V gene (reference sequence). Trimming at V came to 5 bases and at J to 7 bases, leaving 8 bases not matched to a gene. This CDR3 has 14 amino acids. Here the CDR3 DNA reads TGTGCCAGCAGTCCCAGGACAGGGTTAAATACGCAGTATTTT. It is translated as CASSPRTGLNTQYF.

The V and J genes are TRBV29-1 and TRBJ2-7; 10 bases line up with TRBD2. Germline trimming cut 4 bases from V and 6 bases from J; bases unmatched to any gene: 0. CDR1 and CDR2 (germline): SQVTM, ANQGSEA. This CDR3 comprises 11 residues. CDR3 bases: TGCAGCGTTGGACTAGCGGGCGAGCAGTACTTC. This gives the protein CSVGLAGEQYF.

The CDR3 loop reads CASRGEHYEQYF. The CDR3 region has the DNA TGTGCCAGCAGAGGGGAACACTACGAGCAGTACTTC. This chain links TRBV5-5 with TRBJ2-7, with a possible D match to TRBD1 (5 bases). The CDR3 consists of 12 residues. Per germline, CDR1 SGHKS and CDR2 YYEKEE (reference sequence). The V gene lost 5 bases and the J gene lost 3 bases, with 9 bases spanning the gap.